This T cell receptor (beta chain) was sequenced for a study of cytomegalovirus exposure and HLA in healthy donors (dated by TCRdb to the late 2010s). Study-level background: An earlier analysis of more than 550 of the donors reported approximately 280 Gb of sequence data and around 100 million unique TCR beta sequences obtained from about 200 million T cells. An early release that covered about 600 HLA-typed donors contained around 300 gigabases of sequencing data and some 87 million unique TCR sequences. Of the approximately 400 genotyped donors, about 80% fell in the genetic ancestry cluster associated with self-reported Caucasian donors. The study was designed to test whether signatures of past pathogen exposure could be identified by cataloging public T cell receptors. Using immunosequencing, the study profiled T cell repertoires from fewer than 850 subjects and related those repertoires to cytomegalovirus serostatus. Along with the roughly 710-subject first cohort, a separate validation cohort of roughly 110 different subjects was used. High-throughput TCR immunosequencing, statistical association of individual TCRs with disease status, and machine learning were combined to predict cytomegalovirus infection status. A later analysis re-analyzed previously published TCR beta repertoires from 666 donors and added high-resolution HLA genotyping to study TCR occurrence patterns. In the later analysis, no new phenotypic data were used to find candidate immune exposures; instead, reliance was placed on TCR beta sequences and their occurrence across donors. An earlier analysis of approximately 500 of the donors applied high-throughput TCR beta sequencing to assess whether each TCR beta V gene segment acted as functional or pseudogenic. Donor age, sex, ethnicity and CMV serostatus were compiled alongside the repertoire data. In a later genetic analysis, genome-wide SNP genotypes for about 55% of the 666 donors were used, and that subset was treated as a discovery cohort. All discovery cohort repertoires had been generated using a single sequencing platform. HLA typing covered class I and class II loci at four-digit resolution. Typing coverage differed by locus: A, B, C, DRB1 and DQB1 were typed in about 620-640 donors, DQA1 in approximately 520, DPA1 in 600 to 610, and DPB1 in roughly 450. Five DR-DQ haplotypes were treated as single units for association and clustering because of strong linkage in the cohort. Across some 400 genotyped donors of the cohort, an average of approximately 200,000 unique TCR beta nucleotide sequences per donor were sequenced, and around 19% of those sequences were non-productive. Study-wide conclusions, independent of this receptor: In the study, around 160 TCR beta chains were listed as associated with cytomegalovirus. The sequencing pipeline was judged likely to have produced a cluster of highly shared sequence variants as a technical artifact. A few of the identified cytomegalovirus-associated TCR beta chains were confirmed in vitro to be specific for cytomegalovirus antigens. Linkage disequilibrium might explain the correlated functional status among segregating V segments, but an unknown experimental factor could not be ruled out. A further reported finding was that TCR beta sequences accurately predicted the HLA-A and HLA-B alleles for most subjects in the first cohort. A later analysis associated 16,951 TCR beta sequences with specific HLA alleles at a false discovery rate of 0.05. Immune exposure information for the cohort was limited to CMV serostatus. An association between a missense DCLRE1C variant and V-gene and J-gene trimming of TCR beta chains was found in a later genetic analysis and replicated in an independent cohort. This cohort had only TCR beta chains sequenced, and the lack of alpha or paired-chain data limited which features could be detected. When HLA alleles, especially DR and DQ, strongly co-occurred, TCR associations were difficult to assign to individual alleles. An earlier analysis of 450 to 750 of the donors showed that most TCR beta V segments appeared in productive rearrangements either about 87% or about 30% of the time, which broadly matched IMGT annotations. According to a later genetic analysis, donors in an Asian-associated ancestry cluster had fewer N-insertions in productive TCRs than the roughly 660-donor mean. A later analysis found that HLA-associated TCR beta chains were more clonally expanded and had lower generation probabilities than equally common non-associated chains. Cytomegalovirus status was reported to be diagnosed by the classifier with high specificity and sensitivity in both the original and validation cohorts. Most CMV-associated TCR beta chains appeared to be HLA-restricted in a later analysis, and the HLA associations seemed to be driven largely by CMV exposure. According to a later analysis, parvovirus B19, influenza, CMV and Epstein-Barr virus appeared linked to several top co-occurrence clusters. A later analysis found that TCR association rates varied across HLA loci, with DRB1 alleles showing the most associated TCRs and HLA-C alleles the fewest. Presence/absence analyses assumed roughly uniform sequencing depth across donors, an assumption that may not hold. The authors suggested that the approach could potentially be extended to other disease states and immunological phenotypes. Seventeen rarely observed V segments, including chromosome 9 orphons, were excluded from the earlier analysis of several hundred of the donors because counts were too low. Most TCR sequences were observed very rarely across donors, whereas some public TCRs were present in many individuals. The 87-base-pair reads could not distinguish some IMGT-functional V segments, including TRBV6-2 and TRBV6-3, so those segments were excluded. Because some donors lacked HLA typing at each locus, the association tests relied only on the typed subset.

As concerns this clone: Its antigen has not been determined. Base qualities are missing; no much larger clone stands one base away.

Library preparation employed the immunoSEQ multiplex PCR assay. For the multiplex PCR, a mixture combining 60 forward primers for TCR Vbeta segments and 13 reverse primers for TCR Jbeta segments was used. The CDR3 region of rearranged TCR beta genes was amplified from genomic DNA with a multiplex PCR assay. Amplified TCR beta libraries were sequenced as 87-base-pair reads on the Illumina HiSeq System. From the authors' description of their analysis: A later analysis tallied tens of millions of unique TCR beta chains across the 666 repertoires, and roughly 11 million of those chains were shared by two or more donors. To remove PCR and sequencing errors, raw reads were error-corrected and collapsed into unique sequences using a nearest-neighbor algorithm that merged closely related sequences. CDR3 sequences were aligned to IMGT reference sequences to assign V, D and J gene segments. For a sequence to be retained, a match of at least six nucleotides was required to both a V gene segment and a J gene segment. Rearrangements were classified as productive when the CDR3 lacked stop codons and remained in frame with V and J, and all other rearrangements were classified as non-productive. Following IMGT convention, CDR3 was defined as the stretch from the second conserved V-encoded cysteine up to the conserved J-encoded phenylalanine. The earlier analysis of 550 to 650 of the donors excluded any sequence lacking an unambiguous match to a single V gene segment. An earlier analysis of 450 to 650 of the donors called V segments functional above 56.7% productive rearrangements and segregating when the between-donor standard deviation exceeded 5%. A statistical classification framework was built to diagnose cytomegalovirus status from the catalog of TCR beta chain sequences. In a later analysis, TCR nucleotide sequences were compared against IMGT/GENE-DB human TR gene sequences so that V and J genes could be assigned. A later analysis assigned CDR3 sequences and most-parsimonious VDJ recombination scenarios with the TCRdist pipeline. A later analysis defined each TCR beta chain by its CDR3 amino acid sequence plus V-gene family, and excluded reads lacking a unique V-gene family. To address suspected cross-contamination and a sequencing artifact, a later analysis removed over 500 highly shared, low-generation-probability nucleotide sequences. For each public chain, a later analysis derived a clonal expansion index from normalized ranks of inferred template counts within each repertoire. A later analysis computed generation probabilities with a VDJ recombination model fitted to out-of-frame rearrangements, and checked the results against IGoR. A later analysis scored TCR-TCR, TCR-HLA and TCR-CMV co-occurrence with hypergeometric tests, applying a repertoire-size bias correction to TCR pairs. In a later analysis, false discovery rates were estimated by permuting HLA or CMV assignments 20 times. In a later analysis, co-occurring TCRs were grouped using DBSCAN, and TCRdist sequence similarity was added for clustering within HLA-allele-positive subsets. Co-occurrence clustering excluded repertoires with fewer than 30,000 or more than 120,000 public chains, plus five with anomalous nucleotide sharing. The table was pulled from immuneACCESS by TCRdb, which kept in-frame rearrangements only. Such tables lose some clones; where checked, under half of the loss comes from unresolved V genes, and the rest has no known cause. V, J and clone size are taken as reported in that table, and D and trimming were inferred from the DNA itself. The sample table holds more than 90,000 clones, of which over 60% were seen once. The ten largest clones take up around 5% of the sample.

In total, just over 650 healthy bone marrow donors made up the cohort. At the time of sampling, every cohort member was nominally healthy, though immune exposures that went unrecorded were likely present. The donor was CMV seropositive and was included in the group of some 290 seropositive cohort members. A peripheral blood sample was provided by each donor, and peripheral blood mononuclear cells were used for TCR beta sequencing. Genomic DNA extraction from the blood cell samples was performed with the Qiagen DNeasy Blood Extraction Kit. From cysteine to phenylalanine, the CDR3 is 15 amino acids long. Just the 45-base CDR3 DNA is kept, in frame starting at base 1. Based on the germline V gene, the CDR1 and CDR2 sequences are SGHRS and YFSETQ. V is cut by 1 base and J by 2 bases, and the space between the germline ends is 12 bases.

Sequenced: PBMCs. The chain was built from TRBV5-1 and TRBJ1-1, with an unclear D gene assignment. This receptor was taken from a man younger than 40 in good health and CMV-seropositive. In nucleotide form, the sequence is TGCGCCAGCAGCTTGTCGCCGGTCTCCAACACTGAAGCTTTCTTT. This yields the protein CASSLSPVSNTEAFF. The full variable domain, with segments outside the CDR3 supplied by the reference TRBV5-1 and TRBJ1-1 proteins, appears as KAGVTQTPRYLIKTRGQQVTLSCSPISGHRSVSWYQQTPGQGLQFLFEYFSETQRNKGNFPGRFSGRQFSNSRSEMNVSTLELGDSALYLCASSLSPVSNTEAFFGQGTRLTVV.